This T cell receptor beta chain was sequenced during a study of Graves' ophthalmopathy and Graves' hyperthyroidism. Looking at the study overall: Pretreatment peripheral blood was obtained at initial diagnosis. General study results and limits: With just under 90% sensitivity and over 65% specificity, a 13-signature model separated ophthalmopathy from stable hyperthyroidism.

For repertoire sequencing, the TCR beta CDR3 regions were amplified from RNA transcripts. First-round RT-PCR employed HTBI primers, with a second-round multiplex PCR after it. TCRdb called the multiplex PCR reads again in MiXCR, with one record for every CDR3 protein. The sample records 650,000 to 800,000 distinct CDR3 sequences, 35% to 50% being singletons. The CDR3 totals 15 residues. V lost 7 bases to trimming and J lost 6 bases; unmatched junction nucleotides: 14. Other autoimmune disease, uncontrolled infection, pregnancy and lactation led to exclusion. With respect to this clonotype: Its cognate antigen is unknown.

The receptor's source is an adult man with Graves' ophthalmopathy. The source material was peripheral blood. The chain is built from TRBV12-3 or TRBV12-4 and TRBJ2-7; 8 nucleotides match TRBD2. The DNA of the CDR3 is TGTGCCAGCACCTTGGAGCTAGCGGGTGCTGGCGAGCAGTACTTC. It yields the protein CASTLELAGAGEQYF.